The 30 T cell receptor beta chains below come from one sample, sequenced in a study of molecular identifiers for immune sequencing clone quantification. Each CDR3 protein is one row after TCRdb ran MiXCR on the PCR reads. This table has tens of thousands of distinct CDR3 sequences, around 20% appearing once. The source material was naive CD8+ T cells from blood, with Jurkat cell RNA spiked in. The subset denotes: FACS-sorted CD8+CD4-CCR7+CD45RA+ naive T cells. These receptors were obtained from a human donor in good health. Some libraries in this study had Jurkat cell RNA spiked in.

This clonotype was counted many times. The chain has TRBV7-9 and TRBJ1-4; D perhaps matches TRBD1 (6 bases). The length of the CDR3 is 19 residues. Trimming took 6 bases from V and 2 from J, leaving 25 bases between them. CDR1 and CDR2 from the germline V gene are SEHNR and FQNEAQ (reference sequence). CDR3 DNA sequence: TGTGCCAGCAGGCTAGGGGGATCAGGTGAAGCTTCGACTAATGAAAAACTGTTTTTT. This codes for CASRLGGSGEASTNEKLFF.

Note on this clonotype: This sequence may be a read error, since a much larger clone differs from it by one base. The CDR3 does not close with the conserved phenylalanine or tryptophan, likely indicating a read error. The chain combines TRBV7-9 with TRBJ2-5, with TRBD2 as a possible D gene (6 bases). Looked up from germline, CDR1 is SEHNR and CDR2 is FQNEAQ (reference sequence). With 4 bases removed from V and 5 bases from J, the gap between germline ends came to 14 bases. The length of the CDR3 is 14 residues. CDR3 sequence (DNA): TGTGCCAGCAGCTCGCCGGGACTTCTGGAGACCCAGTACCTC. This encodes CASSSPGLLETQYL.

The table lists this clonotype with many counts. The DNA of the CDR3 is TGTGCCAGCAGCTTAATCTATGAGCAGTTCTTC. Amino acids: CASSLIYEQFF. The chain couples TRBV11-2 to TRBJ2-1; D uncertain. CDR3 size: 11 residues. The germline V gene encodes CDR1 SGHAT and CDR2 FQNNGV. V was trimmed by 2 bases and J by 8 bases, leaving 4 bases between them.

Worth noting for this clonotype: This sequence may be a read error, since a much larger clone differs from it by one base. V usage is TRBV7-9 and J usage is TRBJ2-5, with a weak D call TRBD2 (5 bases). Per germline, CDR1 SEHNR and CDR2 FQNEAQ (reference sequence). The CDR3 loop spans 15 amino acids. For the CDR3, the DNA is TGTGCCAGCAGCCCTATAGCGTCGTACCAAGAGTCCCAGTACTTC. Translating it yields CASSPIASYQESQYF. Looking up the rest from reference TRBV7-9 and TRBJ2-5 gives the full variable domain: DTGVSQNPRHKITKRGQNVTFRCDPISEHNRLYWYRQTLGQGPEFLTYFQNEAQLEKSRLLSDRFSAERPKGSFSTLEIQRTEQGDSAMYLCASSPIASYQESQYFGPGTRLLVL.

The table lists this clonotype with many counts. V gene TRBV27 combines with J gene TRBJ2-2; D is undetermined. Germline assignment: CDR1 MNHEY and CDR2 SMNVEV (reference sequence). The V gene lost 6 bases and the J gene lost 6 bases, with 14 bases spanning the gap. This CDR3 has 14 amino acids. CDR3 sequence (DNA): TGTGCCAGCAGCCGCGGTAGAATGGCCGGGGAGCTGTTTTTT. Its translation is CASSRGRMAGELFF.

Many counts were recorded for this clonotype. This rearrangement joins TRBV19 to TRBJ1-1, with D perhaps TRBD1 (5 bases). Germline assignment: CDR1 LNHDA and CDR2 SQIVND (reference sequence). Trimming removed 3 bases at V and 2 bases at J, with 7 bases between. This CDR3 has 13 residues. CDR3 sequence: CASSITGNTEAFF. CDR3 DNA sequence: TGTGCCAGTAGTATTACAGGAAACACTGAAGCTTTCTTT.

For this clonotype: A much larger clone sits a single nucleotide away, making a read error possible. This sequence joins TRBV2 and TRBJ2-7, with TRBD2 matching 11 bases. The V gene's germline CDR1 is SNHLY and CDR2 FYNNEI. The CDR3 runs 16 residues. The CDR3 here is CASSEVTSGENYGQYF. CDR3 DNA sequence: TGTGCCAGCAGTGAAGTGACTAGCGGGGAGAACTACGGGCAGTACTTC.

This clonotype occurred once. This chain joins TRBV4-3 and TRBJ2-7, with D unresolved. The CDR3 runs 15 residues. Germline loops: CDR1 LGHNA, CDR2 YSLEER. Trimming took 7 bases from V and 4 from J, leaving 20 bases between them. The CDR3 is CASTPSFAEKYEQYF. In nucleotides, the CDR3 is TGCGCCAGCACCCCCTCCTTTGCGGAAAAATACGAGCAGTACTTC.

This clonotype was seen repeatedly, ten times or more. The rearrangement uses TRBV9 and TRBJ1-1; possibly TRBD1 for D (6 bases). Per the germline V gene, CDR1 is SGDLS and CDR2 is YYNGEE. The V gene lost 3 bases and the J gene lost 5 bases, with 11 bases spanning the gap. The CDR3 runs to 13 residues. CDR3 protein: CASSAGGGTEAFF. For the CDR3, the DNA is TGTGCCAGCAGCGCAGGAGGGGGTACTGAAGCTTTCTTT.

As regards this clonotype: A much larger clonotype is one base distant, so this may be a read error. A read error is likely, as this CDR3 ends without the conserved phenylalanine or tryptophan. The chain uses TRBV28 and TRBJ2-7; D ambiguous. The CDR3 extends over 11 amino acids. Germline V gene data show CDR1 as MDHEN and CDR2 as SYDVKM. Trimming cost V 3 bases and J 5 bases, with 5 bases left between them. The CDR3 loop is CASSFGDEQYL. In DNA, the CDR3 is TGTGCCAGCAGTTTTGGGGACGAGCAGTACCTC.

This clonotype was recorded many times. V is TRBV12-5 and J is TRBJ2-3; 7 bases align to TRBD2. The trim removed 9 bases at V and 0 bases at J, leaving 9 bases unmatched. The length of the CDR3 is 15 residues. CDR1 is LGHNT and CDR2 is FRNRAP in the germline V gene. CDR3 sequence reads: CASQRGSFSTDTQYF. CDR3 nucleotide sequence: TGTGCTAGCCAGCGGGGAAGCTTTAGCACAGATACGCAGTATTTT.

This clonotype was counted ten times or more. The chain has TRBV7-8 and TRBJ2-7, with 7 bases identical to TRBD2. This CDR3 has 15 amino acids. The V segment lost 4 bases and the J segment 2 bases; nucleotides outside the gene matches: 8. The germline CDR1 and CDR2 sequences are SGHVS and FQNEAQ. CDR3 amino acids: CASSSVGGFAYEQYF. The CDR3 DNA is TGTGCCAGCAGCTCCGTGGGGGGGTTTGCCTACGAGCAGTACTTC.

This clonotype was observed at least ten times. The genes are TRBV19 and TRBJ1-2; D gene unclear. From germline, CDR1 is LNHDA and CDR2 SQIVND (reference sequence). The V end lost 9 bases, the J end lost 2 bases, and 19 bases lay between the germline ends. CDR3 length equals 15 residues. CDR3 amino acids: CASMSILSGNYGYTF. CDR3 in DNA: TGTGCCAGCATGTCAATTCTTTCAGGCAACTATGGCTACACCTTC.

This clonotype was seen repeatedly, ten times or more. This sequence joins TRBV4-1 and TRBJ2-7; the D gene is possibly TRBD2 (5 bases). The V gene lost 0 bases and the J gene lost 6 bases, with 15 bases spanning the gap. The CDR3 length is 15 residues. Germline lookup yields CDR1 MGHRA and CDR2 YSYEKL. DNA for the CDR3: TGCGCCAGCAGCCAAGAGTTTAGAGGGATGAGCGAGCAGTACTTC. This codes for CASSQEFRGMSEQYF.

This clonotype was observed many times. The chain couples TRBV27 to TRBJ2-7, with 9 bases fitting TRBD1. Germline V gene lookup returns CDR1 MNHEY and CDR2 SMNVEV (reference sequence). The CDR3 loop spans 14 amino acids. V gave up 3 bases and J gave up 5 bases; unmatched junction bases: 5. The CDR3 sequence is CASSLGQGWNEQYF. The CDR3 nucleotides are TGTGCCAGCAGTTTGGGACAGGGTTGGAACGAGCAGTACTTC.

This clonotype showed up many times. The chain employs TRBV4-3 and TRBJ2-5; maybe TRBD1 (5 bases). The CDR3 runs 16 residues. V was clipped by 0 bases and J by 2 bases, with 13 bases between them. Germline values: CDR1 LGHNA, CDR2 YSLEER. The CDR3: CASSQERRQGQETQYF. CDR3 DNA sequence: TGCGCCAGCAGCCAAGAGCGTAGGCAGGGTCAAGAGACCCAGTACTTC.

This clonotype was observed many times. The chain joins TRBV15 to TRBJ2-7; D is undetermined. Germline V gene lookup returns CDR1 LNHNV and CDR2 YYDKDF (reference sequence). V lost 0 bases, J lost 2 bases, and 8 bases lay in between. CDR3 size: 14 residues. Here the CDR3 DNA reads TGTGCCACCAGCAGAGATGACCTAGCCTACGAGCAGTACTTC. Its translation is CATSRDDLAYEQYF.

This clonotype was detected many times. The chain links TRBV3-1 to TRBJ2-3, with TRBD2 matching 14 bases. The CDR3 loop spans 18 amino acids. Trimming removed 1 base from V and 4 bases from J; junction bases left unmatched: 7. Germline assignment: CDR1 LGHDT and CDR2 YNNKEL (reference sequence). Here the CDR3 reads CASSQVTSGGAGADTQYF. The DNA for the CDR3 is TGTGCCAGCAGCCAAGTGACTAGCGGGGGGGCCGGTGCAGATACGCAGTATTTT.

This clonotype was counted many times. The chain is built from TRBV24-1 and TRBJ2-1; 9 nucleotides line up with TRBD1. The CDR3 runs 15 residues. CDR1 is KGHDR, CDR2 SFDVKD, per germline. The J segment lost 4 bases and the V segment lost 2 bases, leaving 2 bases of the junction unmatched. The CDR3 region is CATSDSGQGYNEQFF. In DNA form, the CDR3 reads TGTGCCACCAGTGATTCGGGACAGGGTTACAATGAGCAGTTCTTC.

This clonotype has ten or more counts. The chain joins TRBV7-2 to TRBJ1-1; D unresolved. V was trimmed by 5 bases and J by 3 bases, leaving 16 bases between them. The V gene's germline CDR1 is SGHTA and CDR2 FQGNSA. CDR3 length equals 15 residues. The CDR3 loop reads CASSPDGVRDTEAFF. The CDR3 DNA sequence: TGTGCCAGCAGCCCGGACGGCGTACGCGACACTGAAGCTTTCTTT.

There are a few counts of this clonotype. The CDR3 nucleotides are TGTGCCAGTAGAGCAGAAGCGGGACTGTACACCGGGGAGCTGTTTTTT. The encoded protein is CASRAEAGLYTGELFF. The chain links TRBV19 to TRBJ2-2; 7 bases agree with TRBD2. J lost 3 bases, V lost 6 bases, and 10 bases had no gene match. Germline V gene lookup returns CDR1 LNHDA and CDR2 SQIVND (reference sequence). The CDR3 is 16 amino acids.

This clonotype was observed at least ten times. The rearrangement links TRBV28 to TRBJ2-7; D is unclear. Trimming pared 6 bases from V and 7 bases from J, leaving 19 bases between. The CDR3 spans 14 residues. Germline-derived CDR1 and CDR2 are MDHEN and SYDVKM. The CDR3 here is CASSVRTGRLEQYF. CDR3 nucleotides: TGTGCCAGCAGCGTCAGGACGGGCCGCTTAGAGCAGTACTTC.

This clonotype has ten or more counts. The chain has TRBV19 and TRBJ1-5; TRBD1 is a possible D gene (5 bases). The V gene's germline CDR1 is LNHDA and CDR2 SQIVND (reference sequence). V was shortened by 4 bases and J by 3 bases, with 19 bases between the two germline ends. This CDR3 is 17 amino acids long. This chain's CDR3 is CASSTITGANTNQPQHF. CDR3 DNA sequence: TGTGCCAGTAGTACCATCACTGGGGCTAATACCAATCAGCCCCAGCATTTT.

This clonotype showed up many times. The CDR3 bases are TGTGCCAGCAGCGCAGACGGGAGGGTCCAAGAGACCCAGTACTTC. It translates to CASSADGRVQETQYF. V usage is TRBV9 and J usage is TRBJ2-5; 8 bases map to TRBD2. Germline CDR1 reads SGDLS; CDR2 reads YYNGEE. V dropped 3 bases and J dropped 1; count of bases not matched to a gene: 5. The CDR3 spans 15 residues.

A few counts support this clonotype. The chain uses TRBV30 and TRBJ1-2, with D unresolved. The germline V gene has CDR1 GTSNPN and CDR2 SVGIG (reference sequence). The CDR3 extends over 11 amino acids. V lost 2 bases, J lost 5 bases, and 6 bases lay in between. CDR3 residues: CAWSLGYGYTF. CDR3 DNA: TGTGCCTGGAGTCTGGGGTATGGCTACACCTTC. The variable domain in full, with the rest retrieved from reference TRBV30 and TRBJ1-2, is SQTIHQWPATLVQPVGSPLSLECTVEGTSNPNLYWYRQAAGRGLQLLFYSVGIGQISSEVPQNLSASRPQDRQFILSSKKLLLSDSGFYLCAWSLGYGYTFGSGTRLTVV.

This clonotype was detected ten times or more. This chain uses TRBV6-2 or TRBV6-3 with TRBJ1-2; no firm D call. The V end lost 2 bases, the J end lost 10 bases, and 11 bases lay between the germline ends. Per the germline V gene, CDR1 is MNHEY and CDR2 is SVGEGT. This CDR3 is 12 amino acids long. DNA for the CDR3: TGTGCCAGCAGTTACGAGTCTGGGGACTACACCTTC. It translates to CASSYESGDYTF.

This clonotype occurred many times. The CDR3 protein is CASSLGQNYGYTF. The CDR3 DNA reads as TGTGCCAGCAGTCTTGGACAGAACTATGGCTACACCTTC. This chain joins TRBV27 and TRBJ1-2; D may be TRBD1 (6 bases). This CDR3 has 13 residues. Germline V gene lookup returns CDR1 MNHEY and CDR2 SMNVEV (reference sequence). V shed 5 bases and J shed 2 bases, with 9 bases lying between them.

About this clonotype itself: Compared with germline, one end of the junction differs, possibly owing to a read error. The chain is built from TRBV27 and TRBJ1-1; D gene unclear. CDR3 length: 14 amino acids. Per germline, CDR1 MNHEY and CDR2 SMNVEV (reference sequence). The CDR3 loop reads CVSSLIPRGPEAFF. DNA of the CDR3: TGTGTCAGCAGTTTAATTCCCCGAGGCCCTGAAGCTTTCTTT.

The sample holds many counts of this clonotype. The chain recombines TRBV29-1 with TRBJ2-7, with D possibly being TRBD2 (6 bases). This CDR3 is 13 amino acids long. The germline gives CDR1 SQVTM, CDR2 ANQGSEA. V lost 4 bases, J lost 0 bases, and 10 bases lay in between. Here the CDR3 DNA reads TGCAGCGTTGCCGTCGGGGGCTCCTACGAGCAGTACTTC. This translates into CSVAVGGSYEQYF.

This clonotype has only a few counts. The CDR3 DNA follows: TGTGCCAGCAGTTTATTGCTGGGGAGCTACGAGCAGTACTTC. Protein sequence: CASSLLLGSYEQYF. The rearrangement links TRBV28 to TRBJ2-7, with a weak D call TRBD2 (5 bases). The CDR3 is made up of 14 amino acids. Germline values: CDR1 MDHEN, CDR2 SYDVKM. V was trimmed by 1 base and J by 3 bases, leaving 10 bases between them.